Each of the 26 T cell receptor beta chains below was sequenced from the same sample in a study of technical replicates of blood from a handful of donors. Assay used: immunoSEQ multiplex PCR; TCRdb lists only in-frame clones, some missing. The table shows about 70,000 clones, with approximately 98% occurring only once. The material sequenced was T cells isolated from PBMCs. The source is a human donor in good health.

The rearrangement links TRBV11-3 to TRBJ2-1, with 10 bases lining up with TRBD1. The junction had 2 bases not matched to a gene; V was cut back by 0 bases and J by 6 bases. This CDR3 is 15 amino acids long. CDR1 is SGHNT, CDR2 YENEEA, per germline. The CDR3, as DNA: TGTGCCAGCAGCTTAGACCGGGACAGGGGCAATGAGCAGTTCTTC. Encoded protein: CASSLDRDRGNEQFF.

This sequence joins TRBV28 and TRBJ2-7; D possibly corresponds to TRBD1 (6 bases). Germline V gene lookup returns CDR1 MDHEN and CDR2 SYDVKM. The V end was cut by 7 bases, the J end by 2 bases, with 15 bases between. The CDR3 loop spans 14 amino acids. The CDR3 loop is CASTFRDTTYEQYF. The CDR3 nucleotides are TGTGCCAGCACATTCCGGGACACGACCTACGAGCAGTACTTC.

The chain couples TRBV4-1 to TRBJ1-1; no clear D gene. CDR3 length: 15 residues. Germline-derived CDR1 and CDR2 are MGHRA and YSYEKL. Deletions cut 4 bases from V and 0 bases from J, with 12 bases between. This CDR3 reads CASSPSVSLNTEAFF. Here the CDR3 DNA reads TGCGCCAGCAGCCCTTCGGTGTCGTTGAACACTGAAGCTTTCTTT.

This clone appeared a few times. V and J are TRBV20-1 and TRBJ1-1, with D unclear. In germline, CDR1 is DFQATT, CDR2 SNEGSKA (reference sequence). This CDR3 comprises 11 residues. The V end was cut by 6 bases, the J end by 1 base, with 6 bases between. Here the CDR3 DNA reads TGCAGTGCCCACAAGAACACTGAAGCTTTCTTT. Protein product: CSAHKNTEAFF.

A single count supports this clone. The rearrangement links TRBV28 to TRBJ1-4; 8 bases match TRBD1. J lost 3 bases, V lost 4 bases, and 7 bases had no gene match. From germline, CDR1 is MDHEN and CDR2 SYDVKM. The CDR3 spans 16 residues. CDR3 coding DNA: TGTGCCAGCAGTTCCCATGGCAGGGGGCCTAATGAAAAACTGTTTTTT. Protein sequence: CASSSHGRGPNEKLFF.

In this sample, this clone turned up once. This chain connects TRBV5-1 to TRBJ2-3, with D possibly TRBD2 on 5 matching bases. Germline values: CDR1 SGHRS, CDR2 YFSETQ. The CDR3 is made up of 13 amino acids. The V and J ends lost 5 bases and 1 base respectively, with 8 bases between them. In DNA form, the CDR3 reads TGCGCCAGCAGATCGAGGGGCACAGATACGCAGTATTTT. Translation: CASRSRGTDTQYF.

This sequence joins TRBV5-6 and TRBJ2-1; 9 bases are shared with TRBD2. Trimming took 2 bases from V and 7 from J; bases not matched to a gene: 4. Germline V gives CDR1 SGHDT, CDR2 YYEEEE. The CDR3 sequence is 14 residues long. The CDR3 bases are TGTGCCAGCAGCTTAAGCCTAGCGGGAAATGAGCAGTTCTTC. It translates to CASSLSLAGNEQFF.

The chain couples TRBV13 to TRBJ2-7; D might be TRBD1 (5 bases). The CDR3 loop spans 16 amino acids. The germline CDR1 and CDR2 sequences are PRHDT and FYEKMQ (reference sequence). V was shortened by 5 bases and J by 0 bases, with 17 bases between the two germline ends. CDR3 sequence: CASSPTGASSSYEQYF. Written as DNA, the CDR3 is TGTGCCAGCAGCCCGACTGGGGCCAGCAGCTCCTACGAGCAGTACTTC.

V and J are TRBV28 and TRBJ1-4, with 7 nucleotides matching TRBD1. V trimming: 4 bases; J trimming: 0 bases; junction bases outside the gene matches: 5. Germline CDR1 MDHEN, CDR2 SYDVKM. The CDR3 consists of 16 residues. CDR3 DNA sequence: TGTGCCAGCAGTTGGGTACAGGGGACAACTAATGAAAAACTGTTTTTT. This codes for CASSWVQGTTNEKLFF.

The chain employs TRBV9 and TRBJ1-1, with D maybe TRBD1 (6 bases). Per germline, CDR1 SGDLS and CDR2 YYNGEE. The CDR3 sequence is 15 residues long. V lost 7 bases, J lost 7 bases, and 23 bases lay in between. The CDR3 nucleotides are TGTGCCAGCGGGCCCCTATTCACAGGGCATATTGAAGCTTTCTTT. Protein: CASGPLFTGHIEAFF. Full variable domain (missing parts from reference TRBV9 and TRBJ1-1): DSGVTQTPKHLITATGQRVTLRCSPRSGDLSVYWYQQSLDQGLQFLIQYYNGEERAKGNILERFSAQQFPDLHSELNLSSLELGDSALYFCASGPLFTGHIEAFFGQGTRLTVV.

The gene calls are TRBV7-8 and TRBJ2-7, with a possible D match to TRBD2 (5 bases). CDR1 is SGHVS and CDR2 is FQNEAQ in the germline V gene. The CDR3 contains 16 residues. V was cut by 6 bases and J by 0 bases, with 18 bases left in between. The CDR3 spells CASRNIGVSRSYEQYF. The CDR3 coding sequence is TGTGCCAGCAGGAACATCGGGGTCTCCCGCTCCTACGAGCAGTACTTC.

This chain connects TRBV19 to TRBJ2-3, with D maybe TRBD2 (6 bases). In germline, CDR1 is LNHDA, CDR2 SQIVND (reference sequence). The V end lost 8 bases, the J end lost 10 bases, and 13 bases lay between the germline ends. CDR3 size: 11 residues. CDR3 region: CASHEGRSQYF. CDR3 in DNA: TGTGCCAGTCATGAGGGGAGGTCGCAGTATTTT.

This clone appeared once. The rearrangement uses TRBV28 and TRBJ2-3; TRBD2 agrees at 14 bases. The V segment lost 3 bases and the J segment 4 bases; nucleotides outside the gene matches: 15. The CDR3 is 20 residues long. CDR1 and CDR2 from the germline V gene are MDHEN and SYDVKM. The chain's CDR3 is CASSLGRGTSGRGWPDTQYF. CDR3 sequence (DNA): TGTGCCAGCAGTTTGGGAAGGGGGACTAGCGGGAGAGGATGGCCAGATACGCAGTATTTT.

This sequence joins TRBV14 and TRBJ2-2, with 9 bases identical to TRBD1. This CDR3 spans 16 amino acids. V lost 3 bases and J lost 5; bases outside the gene matches: 7. CDR1 and CDR2 (germline): SGHDN, FVKESK. CDR3 residues: CASSQLQGARTGELFF. DNA for the CDR3: TGTGCCAGCAGCCAGCTACAGGGGGCGAGAACCGGGGAGCTGTTTTTT.

The chain uses TRBV5-6 and TRBJ2-5; D is unclear. Between the trimmed V and J ends, which lost 2 bases and 5 bases, there was a span of 19 bases. The CDR3 is 16 amino acids. In germline, CDR1 is SGHDT, CDR2 YYEEEE. CDR3 nucleotide sequence: TGTGCCAGCAGCTTACCGCGAATTATCCCCCGGGAGACCCAGTACTTC. Translated, it gives CASSLPRIIPRETQYF.

The rearrangement uses TRBV11-3 and TRBJ1-2; 12 nucleotides match TRBD1. With 2 bases clipped from V and 6 bases from J, the junction kept 10 bases outside the gene matches. This CDR3 has 17 residues. Germline CDR1 is SGHNT and CDR2 is YENEEA. The CDR3 loop reads CASSLSGTGGFPHGYTF. CDR3 nucleotides: TGTGCCAGCAGCTTAAGCGGGACAGGGGGCTTTCCTCATGGCTACACCTTC.

The rearrangement joins TRBV10-3 to TRBJ2-5; the match to TRBD1 covers 7 bases. Germline CDR1 ENHRY, CDR2 SYGVKD. The CDR3 runs to 15 residues. Germline trimming cut 4 bases from V and 3 bases from J; bases unmatched to any gene: 8. The CDR3 sequence: CAISAGQVQKETQYF. The CDR3 nucleotides read TGTGCCATCAGTGCCGGACAGGTACAAAAAGAGACCCAGTACTTC.

The chain employs TRBV5-4 and TRBJ2-1, with 8 bases aligning to TRBD2. Germline V gene sequence: CDR1 SGHNT, CDR2 YYREEE (reference sequence). CDR3 size: 16 residues. V was pared by 4 bases and J by 7 bases, with 13 bases of the junction left unmatched. CDR3 DNA sequence: TGTGCCAGCAGCACCCCCGATAGCGGGATGGGTAATGAGCAGTTCTTC. Amino acids: CASSTPDSGMGNEQFF.

The V gene is TRBV12-5, the J gene TRBJ1-4; possibly TRBD1 for D (5 bases). This CDR3 has 15 amino acids. Germline V CDR1 and CDR2: LGHNT, FRNRAP. V gave up 3 bases and J gave up 9 bases, with 17 bases separating them. Written as DNA, the CDR3 is TGTGCTAGTGGTTTTCCGGGGGACGGTCATCAAAAACTGTTTTTT. It translates to CASGFPGDGHQKLFF.

The count of this clone is one. V is TRBV11-3 and J is TRBJ2-7, with TRBD1 identical over 8 bases. The CDR3 extends over 14 amino acids. Germline-derived CDR1 and CDR2 are SGHNT and YENEEA. The trim removed 2 bases at V and 2 bases at J, leaving 2 bases unmatched. The CDR3 loop reads CASSLSGGAYEQYF. DNA of the CDR3: TGTGCCAGCAGCTTATCAGGGGGCGCCTACGAGCAGTACTTC.

The V call is TRBV27, the J call TRBJ1-2, with 8 bases that match TRBD1. Germline V CDR1 and CDR2: MNHEY, SMNVEV (reference sequence). CDR3 length: 13 residues. V shed 3 bases and J 8 bases; nucleotides not matched to a gene: 5. The CDR3 here is CASSFLQGDGYTF. The DNA for the CDR3 is TGTGCCAGCAGTTTTCTACAGGGGGACGGCTACACCTTC.

The chain recombines TRBV7-9 with TRBJ2-2; the match to TRBD2 covers 9 bases. The germline CDR1 and CDR2 sequences are SEHNR and FQNEAQ (reference sequence). The CDR3 consists of 14 residues. The V and J ends lost 11 bases and 2 bases, in that order; junction bases with no gene match: 6. The CDR3 spells CAGSSGSNTGELFF. As DNA, the CDR3 is TGTGCCGGAAGTAGCGGGAGCAACACCGGGGAGCTGTTTTTT.

This chain links TRBV9 with TRBJ1-3, with 7 positions matching TRBD1. This CDR3 contains 14 residues. J gave up 2 bases and V 3 bases, and 2 bases lay outside the gene matches. Germline CDR1 and CDR2: SGDLS and YYNGEE. The CDR3 sequence is CASSEQGTGNTIYF. The CDR3 coding sequence is TGTGCCAGCAGCGAACAGGGGACTGGAAACACCATATATTTT.

The CDR3 loop is CASNEAGQNTGELFF. In DNA form, the CDR3 reads TGTGCCAGCAACGAAGCGGGACAGAACACCGGGGAGCTGTTTTTT. This rearrangement joins TRBV7-9 to TRBJ2-2, with a possible D match to TRBD2 (7 bases). This CDR3 region has 15 residues. V lost 7 bases and J lost 1, with 13 bases in between. Germline CDR1 and CDR2: SEHNR and FQNEAQ (reference sequence).

V usage is TRBV12-5 and J usage is TRBJ1-1; D is undetermined. The V gene's germline CDR1 is LGHNT and CDR2 FRNRAP. CDR3 size: 19 residues. Trimming took off 0 bases at V and 1 base at J, with 21 bases between the two ends. The CDR3 protein is CASGLVLSFSSFANTEAFF. As DNA, the CDR3 is TGTGCTAGTGGTTTGGTACTCTCCTTCTCCTCTTTTGCGAACACTGAAGCTTTCTTT. Complete variable domain (other parts from reference TRBV12-5 and TRBJ1-1): DARVTQTPRHKVTEMGQEVTMRCQPILGHNTVFWYRQTMMQGLELLAYFRNRAPLDDSGMPKDRFSAEMPDATLATLKIQPSEPRDSAVYFCASGLVLSFSSFANTEAFFGQGTRLTVV.

J is TRBJ2-2 and V is TRBV7-7, with D unresolved. Germline values: CDR1 SSHAT, CDR2 FNYEAQ (reference sequence). The CDR3 totals 15 residues. The V end was cut by 5 bases, the J end by 5 bases, with 15 bases between. As DNA, the CDR3 is TGTGCCAGCAGCCTATTTGGGCAAGATACCGGGGAGCTGTTTTTT. Translation gives CASSLFGQDTGELFF. Variable domain in full (rest from reference TRBV7-7 and TRBJ2-2): GAGVSQSPRYKVTKRGQDVTLRCDPISSHATLYWYQQALGQGPEFLTYFNYEAQPDKSGLPSDRFSAERPEGSISTLTIQRTEQRDSAMYRCASSLFGQDTGELFFGEGSRLTVL.